The 6 T cell receptor beta chains in this list originate from one sample, sequenced in a study of CD8 T cells in ankylosing spondylitis. Antigens of these TCRs are unknown. Whole-study results and caveats: A TCR beta motif of 7 or 8 highly homologous variants appeared characteristic of ankylosing spondylitis blood.

Using its own MiXCR run on the 5' RACE reads, TCRdb lists one record per CDR3 protein. Among some 220,000 distinct CDR3 sequences listed, roughly 6.6% were seen once. The sequenced sample was blood, either unsorted or a sorted T cell fraction (not recorded which). Source of these receptors: a male donor with ankylosing spondylitis.

This clonotype was picked up a small number of times. The rearrangement uses TRBV6-5 and TRBJ1-2; unclear D gene. This CDR3 spans 12 amino acids. The germline V gene has CDR1 MNHEY and CDR2 SVGAGI. V gave up 0 bases and J gave up 10 bases, with 9 bases separating them. This CDR3 is CASSYSGGDYTF. The CDR3 coding sequence is TGTGCCAGCAGTTACTCAGGTGGGGACTACACCTTC.

This clonotype has ten or more counts. The chain carries TRBV7-9 and TRBJ1-5; maybe TRBD1 (5 bases). Deletions cut 6 bases from V and 9 bases from J, with 12 bases between. Germline V gene lookup returns CDR1 SEHNR and CDR2 FQNEAQ (reference sequence). There are 12 residues in the CDR3. The CDR3 bases are TGTGCCAGCAGAGGGGCAGCGGGGCCCCAGCATTTT. This sequence encodes CASRGAAGPQHF.

This clonotype was picked up a small number of times. The chain carries TRBV28 and TRBJ2-7; 9 bases match TRBD1. The CDR3 totals 17 residues. Germline V gene sequence: CDR1 MDHEN, CDR2 SYDVKM. Trimming cost V 5 bases and J 2 bases; bases outside gene matches: 13. CDR3 sequence: CASSRLDRGSFTYEQYF. The CDR3 region has the DNA TGTGCCAGCAGTCGTCTGGACAGGGGATCTTTCACCTACGAGCAGTACTTC.

At least ten counts were recorded for this clonotype. This rearrangement joins TRBV5-1 to TRBJ1-2; D is possibly TRBD1 (6 bases). Trimming took 2 bases from V and 2 from J, leaving 19 bases between them. This CDR3 has 17 residues. Germline values: CDR1 SGHRS, CDR2 YFSETQ. The CDR3 nucleotides read TGCGCCAGCAGCTTACCTCAGGGGAATAGCCCGAACTATGGCTACACCTTC. This sequence encodes CASSLPQGNSPNYGYTF.

This clonotype appeared many times. The gene calls are TRBV29-1 and TRBJ2-3; D is perhaps TRBD1 or TRBD2 (6 bases each). Germline V gives CDR1 SQVTM, CDR2 ANQGSEA. Trimming shortened V by 7 bases and J by 10 bases, and 12 bases separated the two germline ends. The CDR3 is made up of 10 amino acids. CDR3 bases: TGCAGCGCCGGAGGGGGTGCGCAGTATTTT. Translating gives CSAGGGAQYF.

This clonotype has at least ten counts. V is TRBV20-1 and J is TRBJ1-2; unclear D gene. This CDR3 has 12 amino acids. Deletions cut 3 bases from V and 4 bases from J, with 9 bases between. Germline CDR1 DFQATT, CDR2 SNEGSKA (reference sequence). CDR3 residues: CSASPNGYGYTF. CDR3 bases: TGCAGTGCTAGCCCCAACGGCTATGGCTACACCTTC.